This passage covers 30 T cell receptor beta chains from one sample sequenced in a study of post-analysis software for immune sequencing data. These TCRs are of unknown antigen specificity. Overall study results and limits: Five or six TRBV segments, TRBV5-6, TRBV5-1 and TRBV20-1 among them, were found more frequent in patients than controls.

Unique molecular identifiers were present in the TCR beta cDNA libraries. One entry per CDR3 protein, called by TCRdb with MiXCR from the PCR reads. This sample yields 250,000 to 300,000 distinct CDR3 sequences, of which 30% to 45% are seen a single time; around 4.7% belongs to the top ten. Sequenced sample: blood. The receptors originated from a girl aged 5-17 years with multiple sclerosis.

There are many counts of this clonotype. V and J are TRBV12-3 or TRBV12-4 and TRBJ1-2; the D is unclear. Trimming took 0 bases from V and 4 from J, leaving 9 bases between them. The CDR3 sequence is 14 residues long. CDR3 in DNA: TGTGCCAGCAGTTTAGCGTCGGGCGGCTATGGCTACACCTTC. Protein product: CASSLASGGYGYTF.

In its sample, this clonotype was seen a few times. A much larger clone differs by one base, so this may be a read error. The chain links TRBV9 to TRBJ2-7; TRBD1 or TRBD2 may be the D gene (6 bases each). Germline CDR1 SGDLS, CDR2 YYNGEE. The CDR3 length is 13 residues. With 4 bases removed from V and 4 bases from J, the gap between germline ends came to 12 bases. This chain's CDR3 is CASSPKGGYEQYF. CDR3 nucleotides: TGTGCCAGCAGCCCTAAGGGGGGTTACGAGCAGTACTTC. Based on the CDR3 plus reference TRBV9 and TRBJ2-7, the full variable domain is DSGVTQTPKHLITATGQRVTLRCSPRSGDLSVYWYQQSLDQGLQFLIQYYNGEERAKGNILERFSAQQFPDLHSELNLSSLELGDSALYFCASSPKGGYEQYFGPGTRLTVT.

The chain is built from TRBV10-3 and TRBJ2-3; D is unresolved. The CDR3 length is 13 residues. The germline V gene has CDR1 ENHRY and CDR2 SYGVKD. V shed 6 bases and J shed 4 bases, with 11 bases lying between them. CDR3 nucleotides: TGTGCCATCAGGTGGGCTGAGGCAGATACGCAGTATTTT. Translated: CAIRWAEADTQYF.

This clonotype was counted a single time. The gene calls are TRBV5-1 and TRBJ1-1; perhaps TRBD1 as D (6 bases). The CDR3 runs 19 residues. Looked up from germline, CDR1 is SGHRS and CDR2 is YFSETQ. The V and J ends lost 3 bases and 1 base respectively, with 25 bases between them. In nucleotides, the CDR3 is TGCGCCAGCAGCTCGATGTTTACCGGGACAAGGGGCCCGAACACTGAAGCTTTCTTT. It translates to CASSSMFTGTRGPNTEAFF.

This clonotype showed up many times. The gene calls are TRBV9 and TRBJ2-1; D is perhaps TRBD1 (5 bases). Trimming left V 4 bases short and J 3 bases short, with 11 bases between. In germline, CDR1 is SGDLS, CDR2 YYNGEE. This CDR3 region has 14 residues. Here the CDR3 reads CASSPRTRYNEQFF. The CDR3, as DNA: TGTGCCAGCAGCCCAAGGACACGCTACAATGAGCAGTTCTTC.

A remark on this clonotype: This may be a read error: a much more frequent sequence differs by one nucleotide. The rearrangement uses TRBV4-2 and TRBJ1-1; D uncertain. The CDR3 runs to 15 residues. V lost 7 bases, J lost 2 bases, and 17 bases lay in between. Germline loops: CDR1 LGHNA, CDR2 YNFKEQ. The CDR3 nucleotides read TGTGCCAGCAACCGACACGGCGGCGGAAACACTGAAGCTTTCTTT. Its protein product is CASNRHGGGNTEAFF.

The V call is TRBV20-1, the J call TRBJ2-7; D uncertain. The CDR3 consists of 15 residues. From germline, CDR1 is DFQATT and CDR2 SNEGSKA (reference sequence). The V gene lost 0 bases and the J gene lost 4 bases, with 16 bases spanning the gap. The CDR3 region has the DNA TGCAGTGCTAGAGATGCGGAGCGCCATAGTTACGAGCAGTACTTC. Encoded protein: CSARDAERHSYEQYF.

Details on this clonotype: Given a much more abundant clone one base away, this may be a read error. The V and J genes are TRBV5-1 and TRBJ2-7; TRBD2 matches 9 bases. The V gene's germline CDR1 is SGHRS and CDR2 YFSETQ. The CDR3 runs 15 residues. V gave up 4 bases and J gave up 7 bases; unmatched junction bases: 12. The CDR3 reads CASSASGILKDEQYF. CDR3 coding DNA: TGCGCCAGCAGCGCTAGCGGGATTCTGAAGGATGAGCAGTACTTC.

As regards this clonotype: Possible read error: a much larger clone is one base away. The chain combines TRBV28 with TRBJ1-2; D unresolved. The CDR3 sequence is 12 residues long. The V gene's germline CDR1 is MDHEN and CDR2 SYDVKM. The CDR3 region has the DNA TGTGCCAGCAGTTTCACTAACTGTGGCTACACCTTC. It specifies CASSFTNCGYTF.

In this sample, this clonotype turned up many times. The CDR3 coding sequence is TGTGCCTTTCGACTTGTCCCGTCGAATGAGCAGTTCTTC. This sequence encodes CAFRLVPSNEQFF. This chain joins TRBV30 and TRBJ2-1; D gene uncertain. The germline CDR1 and CDR2 sequences are GTSNPN and SVGIG (reference sequence). The CDR3 spans 13 residues. V was shortened by 7 bases and J by 7 bases, with 17 bases between the two germline ends.

The rearrangement joins TRBV2 to TRBJ2-7; D is unresolved. The CDR3 sequence is 10 residues long. Germline-derived CDR1 and CDR2 are SNHLY and FYNNEI. V lost 6 bases, J lost 3 bases, and 3 bases lay in between. For the CDR3, the DNA is TGTGCCAGCAGGGTCTACGAGCAGTACTTC. Its protein product is CASRVYEQYF.

The table lists this clonotype with a few counts. The rearrangement links TRBV18 to TRBJ2-1, with 8 bases matching TRBD2. Germline assignment: CDR1 KGHSH and CDR2 LQKENI. The CDR3 is made up of 18 amino acids. V lost 3 bases, J lost 2 bases, and 12 bases stayed unmatched. Here the CDR3 reads CASSPLPTTSGPYNEQFF. CDR3 DNA sequence: TGTGCCAGCTCACCCCTACCAACAACTAGCGGTCCCTACAATGAGCAGTTCTTC. The full variable domain, in which reference TRBV18 and TRBJ2-1 provide the parts outside the CDR3, is NAGVMQNPRHLVRRRGQEARLRCSPMKGHSHVYWYRQLPEEGLKFMVYLQKENIIDESGMPKERFSAEFPKEGPSILRIQQVVRGDSAAYFCASSPLPTTSGPYNEQFFGPGTRLTVL.

As to this clonotype: The junction departs from the called germline gene at one end, perhaps through a read error. The CDR3 here is CSARRTGTSGINDQFF. DNA for the CDR3: TGCAGTGCTAGACGGACCGGGACTAGCGGGATCAATGATCAGTTCTTC. The rearrangement links TRBV20-1 to TRBJ2-1, with 13 bases aligning to TRBD2. This CDR3 is 16 amino acids long. Germline V gene lookup returns CDR1 DFQATT and CDR2 SNEGSKA (reference sequence).

This clonotype was recorded many times. This chain links TRBV15 with TRBJ1-2, with D perhaps matching TRBD1 (5 bases). Looked up from germline, CDR1 is LNHNV and CDR2 is YYDKDF (reference sequence). V lost 5 bases and J lost 3, with 10 bases in between. CDR3 length: 13 residues. CDR3 region: CATSVGQDYGYTF. CDR3 sequence (DNA): TGTGCCACCAGCGTTGGACAAGACTATGGCTACACCTTC. The full variable domain, in which reference TRBV15 and TRBJ1-2 provide the parts outside the CDR3, is DAMVIQNPRYQVTQFGKPVTLSCSQTLNHNVMYWYQQKSSQAPKLLFHYYDKDFNNEADTPDNFQSRRPNTSFCFLDIRSPGLGDTAMYLCATSVGQDYGYTFGSGTRLTVV.

J is TRBJ2-1 and V is TRBV4-2; 8 bases line up with TRBD1. The CDR3 loop spans 16 amino acids. The germline gives CDR1 LGHNA, CDR2 YNFKEQ. After removal of 4 bases from V and 5 bases from J, the junction contained 10 bases not matched to a gene. The CDR3 loop reads CASSLAGQGGHNEQFF. The CDR3 DNA reads TGTGCCAGCAGCCTCGCAGGACAGGGCGGACACAATGAGCAGTTCTTC.

As for this clonotype: This could be a read error, since a much larger clone is one nucleotide away. The chain joins TRBV20-1 to TRBJ2-1; the match to TRBD2 covers 10 bases. The better agreement between TRBJ2-7 and the DNA end casts doubt on the J call. From germline, CDR1 is DFQATT and CDR2 SNEGSKA (reference sequence). The CDR3 contains 17 residues. The CDR3: CSARERGGGLPNNEQYF. CDR3 bases: TGCAGTGCTAGGGAGCGGGGGGGAGGGCTCCCTAACAATGAGCAGTACTTC.

This clonotype turned up a few times. A much larger clone differs by one base, so this may be a read error. The V gene is TRBV27, the J gene TRBJ2-5; a weak D match, TRBD1 (5 bases). This CDR3 has 15 amino acids. Looked up from germline, CDR1 is MNHEY and CDR2 is SMNVEV (reference sequence). CDR3 DNA sequence: TGTGCCAGCAGAACGTATTTGGGGCACCAAGGGACCCAGTACTTC. The encoded protein is CASRTYLGHQGTQYF.

This clonotype has just a few counts. The gene calls are TRBV20-1 and TRBJ1-1; D gene uncertain. Germline CDR1 reads DFQATT; CDR2 reads SNEGSKA (reference sequence). Trimming removed 2 bases from V and 5 bases from J, with 15 bases in between. The CDR3 is 14 amino acids. CDR3 sequence: CSARNPQDETEAFF. CDR3 in DNA: TGCAGTGCTAGAAACCCCCAGGATGAGACTGAAGCTTTCTTT.

This clonotype was counted ten times or more. The chain employs TRBV29-1 and TRBJ1-1; D uncertain. Looked up from germline, CDR1 is SQVTM and CDR2 is ANQGSEA. The ends were cut back, 0 bases at V and 1 base at J, with 9 bases in the middle. The CDR3 sequence is 14 residues long. The DNA of the CDR3 is TGCAGCGTTGAAGATGCTAGGACGAACACTGAAGCTTTCTTT. Encoded protein: CSVEDARTNTEAFF.

A few counts support this clonotype. The rearrangement joins TRBV3-1 to TRBJ2-1; 9 bases agree with TRBD2. The tail of the sequence fits TRBJ2-7 better, so the J call may be wrong. Germline V gene data show CDR1 as LGHDT and CDR2 as YNNKEL (reference sequence). This CDR3 spans 18 amino acids. The CDR3 protein is CASSQDQQRGASYNEQYF. The CDR3 bases are TGTGCCAGCAGCCAAGATCAGCAGCGGGGGGCCTCCTACAATGAGCAGTACTTC.

The rearrangement links TRBV5-1 to TRBJ2-3; D possibly corresponds to TRBD2 (7 bases). Trimming took off 0 bases at V and 0 bases at J, with 14 bases between the two ends. The CDR3 extends over 17 amino acids. Germline V gives CDR1 SGHRS, CDR2 YFSETQ. CDR3 bases: TGCGCCAGCAGCTTGGCCCTGGGGGGGCTTAGCACAGATACGCAGTATTTT. Amino acid sequence: CASSLALGGLSTDTQYF. The full variable domain, completed using reference TRBV5-1 and TRBJ2-3, is KAGVTQTPRYLIKTRGQQVTLSCSPISGHRSVSWYQQTPGQGLQFLFEYFSETQRNKGNFPGRFSGRQFSNSRSEMNVSTLELGDSALYLCASSLALGGLSTDTQYFGPGTRLTVL.

The chain joins TRBV4-1 to TRBJ2-7; D ambiguous. V lost 1 base to trimming and J lost 1 base, with 14 bases between them. This CDR3 has 16 residues. Germline lookup yields CDR1 MGHRA and CDR2 YSYEKL. CDR3 in amino acids: CASSQGASAESYEQYF. CDR3 in DNA: TGCGCCAGCAGCCAAGGGGCCTCGGCGGAGTCCTACGAGCAGTACTTC.

To note about this clonotype: Just one base apart from a much larger clone, this may be a read error. The V call is TRBV4-2, the J call TRBJ2-1; TRBD2 agrees at 8 bases. This CDR3 region has 17 residues. Germline loops: CDR1 LGHNA, CDR2 YNFKEQ. In DNA form, the CDR3 reads TGTGCCAGCAGCCGCCAGAGCGGGGGCGCGACTGTCAATGGGCAGTTCTTC. Translated, it gives CASSRQSGGATVNGQFF.

This clonotype was recorded only once. The genes are TRBV20-1 and TRBJ1-2; TRBD1 matches 7 bases. CDR1 and CDR2 (germline): DFQATT, SNEGSKA (reference sequence). The CDR3 length is 14 residues. V was clipped by 8 bases and J by 8 bases; unmatched bases: 17. The CDR3 here is CSSTTTTGARGYTF. CDR3 DNA sequence: TGCAGTTCTACAACTACAACAGGGGCGCGAGGCTACACCTTC.

This clonotype turned up a few times. This could be a read error, since a much larger clone is one nucleotide away. The genes are TRBV5-6 and TRBJ2-1, with 9 bases lining up with TRBD2. Germline values: CDR1 SGHDT, CDR2 YYEEEE. The CDR3 loop spans 16 amino acids. Here the CDR3 reads CASSLYALAGHNGQFF. In DNA form, the CDR3 reads TGTGCCAGCAGCTTGTACGCTCTAGCGGGGCACAATGGGCAGTTCTTC.

The J gene is TRBJ1-1, the V gene TRBV27; D not resolved. V lost 4 bases to trimming and J lost 11 bases, with 17 bases between them. There are 13 residues in the CDR3. The germline gives CDR1 MNHEY, CDR2 SMNVEV (reference sequence). CDR3 DNA: TGTGCCAGCAGTTCCCGGACCCTGAGTGAGGCTTTCTTT. Its translation: CASSSRTLSEAFF.

The chain links TRBV5-1 to TRBJ2-1, with 10 bases that match TRBD2. The ends lost 1 base at V and 11 bases at J; junction bases unmatched: 9. CDR3 length: 15 residues. Germline V lookup: CDR1 SGHRS, CDR2 YFSETQ. Written as DNA, the CDR3 is TGCGCCAGCAGCTTGAAGCGGGAGGGGGACAGGCAGCAGTTCTTC. It yields the protein CASSLKREGDRQQFF.

The chain recombines TRBV9 with TRBJ2-7; tentatively, D is TRBD2 (6 bases). Germline V CDR1 and CDR2: SGDLS, YYNGEE. V was pared by 2 bases and J by 0 bases, with 9 bases between. This CDR3 has 14 amino acids. CDR3 in DNA: TGTGCCAGCAGCGTGGAGGGGAGCTCCTACGAGCAGTACTTC. It encodes CASSVEGSSYEQYF.

Points on this clonotype: This clone may be a read error of a much larger clone one base away. J is TRBJ2-7 and V is TRBV18, with D unresolved. The CDR3 runs to 13 residues. V lost 0 bases and J 7 bases, leaving 10 bases between the germline ends. The germline CDR1 and CDR2 sequences are KGHSH and LQKENI. The CDR3 reads CASSPPRSNEQYF. The CDR3 nucleotides are TGTGCCAGCTCACCACCCAGGTCGAATGAGCAGTACTTC.

The chain uses TRBV5-1 and TRBJ1-1, with D perhaps TRBD1 (6 bases). The CDR3 runs to 16 residues. CDR1 and CDR2 from the germline V gene are SGHRS and YFSETQ. V was pared by 3 bases and J by 0 bases, with 15 bases between. Here the CDR3 reads CASSWGSGGMNTEAFF. The CDR3 nucleotides read TGCGCCAGCAGCTGGGGGTCGGGGGGCATGAACACTGAAGCTTTCTTT. Filled out from reference TRBV5-1 and TRBJ1-1, the complete variable domain reads KAGVTQTPRYLIKTRGQQVTLSCSPISGHRSVSWYQQTPGQGLQFLFEYFSETQRNKGNFPGRFSGRQFSNSRSEMNVSTLELGDSALYLCASSWGSGGMNTEAFFGQGTRLTVV.